These T cell receptor beta chains were read from a single sample in a study of blood T cell repertoires in COVID-19. TCRdb keeps only in-frame clones here, not all; method: immunoSEQ multiplex PCR. Of more than 65,000 clones in the sample, roughly 85% were seen once. Sequencing input: peripheral blood. Receptors originate from a woman of 80 years or more with acute or convalescent COVID-19. CDR3s include the opening cysteine and the closing phenylalanine or tryptophan. A D gene is named only where the DNA matches it firmly. Size values are once, few and many counts, or a class for expanded clones, and some rows have none.

d_gene: TRBD1
v_gene: TRBV6-5
abundance: NA
j_gene: TRBJ2-7
CDR3nt: TGTGCCAGCAGTATGGGACAGGGTTCCTACGAGCAGTACTTC
CDR3aa: CASSMGQGSYEQYF

d_gene: TRBD2
v_gene: TRBV3-1/TRBV3-2
abundance: once
j_gene: TRBJ2-4
CDR3nt: TGTGCCAGCAGCCAAGATTGGCGCGGGGGTCGCCGCGAAAACATTCAGTACTTC
CDR3aa: CASSQDWRGGRRENIQYF

d_gene: TRBD1
v_gene: TRBV6-2/TRBV6-3
abundance: once
j_gene: TRBJ1-2
CDR3nt: TGTGCCAGCAGTTTACCCGGGACAGGGAACTATGGCTACACCTTC
CDR3aa: CASSLPGTGNYGYTF

d_gene: TRBD1
v_gene: TRBV6-5
abundance: NA
j_gene: TRBJ2-1
CDR3nt: TGTGCCAGCAGGGGGACAGGGGTAAGAAATGAGCAGTTCTTC
CDR3aa: CASRGTGVRNEQFF

d_gene: TRBD1
v_gene: TRBV5-1
abundance: NA
j_gene: TRBJ1-2
CDR3nt: TGCGCCAGCAGCTCTGGGGACGGGACAGTCTTTGGCTACACCTTC
CDR3aa: CASSSGDGTVFGYTF

d_gene: TRBD2
v_gene: TRBV9
abundance: NA
j_gene: TRBJ2-3
CDR3nt: TGTGCCAGCAGCGCGTTCGGGACTAGCGGGGGGTACGCTAGCACAGATACGCAGTATTTT
CDR3aa: CASSAFGTSGGYASTDTQYF

d_gene: NA
v_gene: TRBV24-1
abundance: NA
j_gene: TRBJ2-3
CDR3nt: TGTGCCATAGCGCCCGGCGGGGGCACAGATACGCAGTATTTT
CDR3aa: CAIAPGGGTDTQYF

d_gene: TRBD1
v_gene: TRBV14
abundance: NA
j_gene: TRBJ1-6
CDR3nt: TGTGCCAGCAGCCTGGCAGGGGGCGGATCACCCCTCCACTTT
CDR3aa: CASSLAGGGSPLHF

d_gene: NA
v_gene: TRBV18
abundance: NA
j_gene: TRBJ1-2
CDR3nt: TGTGCCAGCTCACCACTGGACACGAACTATGGCTACACCTTC
CDR3aa: CASSPLDTNYGYTF

d_gene: TRBD1
v_gene: TRBV29-1
abundance: NA
j_gene: TRBJ2-2
CDR3nt: TGCAGCGTTTGGACAGGGGGCAGGGACACCGGGGAGCTGTTTTTT
CDR3aa: CSVWTGGRDTGELFF

d_gene: NA
v_gene: TRBV9
abundance: few
j_gene: TRBJ1-6
CDR3nt: TGTGCCAGCAGCGTTACAAGCTCCTATAATTCACCCCTCCACTTT
CDR3aa: CASSVTSSYNSPLHF

d_gene: TRBD1
v_gene: TRBV7-9
abundance: few
j_gene: TRBJ2-7
CDR3nt: TGTGCCAGCAGCGACAGGGATTACGAGCAGTACTTC
CDR3aa: CASSDRDYEQYF

d_gene: NA
v_gene: TRBV5-1
abundance: few
j_gene: TRBJ1-1
CDR3nt: TGCGCCAGCAGGACTACAGATTTGAACACTGAAGCTTTCTTT
CDR3aa: CASRTTDLNTEAFF

d_gene: TRBD2
v_gene: TRBV3-1/TRBV3-2
abundance: NA
j_gene: TRBJ2-3
CDR3nt: TGTGCCAGCAGCTTTGGACTAGCGGGGGTTGCAGATACGCAGTATTTT
CDR3aa: CASSFGLAGVADTQYF

d_gene: NA
v_gene: TRBV21-1
abundance: NA
j_gene: TRBJ2-4
CDR3nt: TGTGCCAGCAGCAAACACAACTACTTC
CDR3aa: CASSKHNYF

d_gene: TRBD1
v_gene: TRBV11-3
abundance: NA
j_gene: TRBJ2-6
CDR3nt: TGTGCCAGCAGCTTGGACAGGGCTGGGGCCAACGTCCTGACTTTC
CDR3aa: CASSLDRAGANVLTF

d_gene: TRBD1
v_gene: TRBV6-6
abundance: NA
j_gene: TRBJ1-6
CDR3nt: TGTGCCAGCAGTTACCCAGGACAGGGCCTTAATTCACCCCTCCACTTT
CDR3aa: CASSYPGQGLNSPLHF

d_gene: TRBD1
v_gene: TRBV11-2
abundance: once
j_gene: TRBJ1-1
CDR3nt: TGTGCCAGCAGCTTGACGGGACAGGCGGTGAACACTGAAGCTTTCTTT
CDR3aa: CASSLTGQAVNTEAFF

d_gene: NA
v_gene: TRBV10-3
abundance: NA
j_gene: TRBJ2-3
CDR3nt: TGTGCCATCAGCTATTTACAGGGTAGTGGCACAGATACGCAGTATTTT
CDR3aa: CAISYLQGSGTDTQYF

d_gene: NA
v_gene: TRBV10-3
abundance: NA
j_gene: TRBJ1-1
CDR3nt: TGTGCCATCAACCCGGGACACACATACACTGAAGCTTTCTTT
CDR3aa: CAINPGHTYTEAFF

d_gene: TRBD1
v_gene: TRBV3-1/TRBV3-2
abundance: NA
j_gene: TRBJ1-2
CDR3nt: TGTGCCAGCAGCCAAGGCGACAGGGGGCACTATGGCTACACCTTC
CDR3aa: CASSQGDRGHYGYTF

d_gene: TRBD2
v_gene: TRBV3-1/TRBV3-2
abundance: NA
j_gene: TRBJ2-3
CDR3nt: TGTGCCAGCAGCCAAGAAGGGCGGGGGTCTGGCACAGATACGCAGTATTTT
CDR3aa: CASSQEGRGSGTDTQYF

d_gene: TRBD1
v_gene: TRBV7-6
abundance: NA
j_gene: TRBJ1-2
CDR3nt: TGTGCCAGCAGCCCGTTGACAGGGGGCCAGACAGCTAACTATGGCTACACCTTC
CDR3aa: CASSPLTGGQTANYGYTF

d_gene: NA
v_gene: TRBV6-5
abundance: NA
j_gene: TRBJ2-7
CDR3nt: TGTGCCAGCAGCGATTACCAGGGATACGAGCAGTACTTC
CDR3aa: CASSDYQGYEQYF

d_gene: TRBD1
v_gene: TRBV2
abundance: NA
j_gene: TRBJ2-3
CDR3nt: TGTGCCAGCACACTGACAGGGGTAGCAGATACGCAGTATTTT
CDR3aa: CASTLTGVADTQYF

d_gene: TRBD1
v_gene: TRBV14
abundance: NA
j_gene: TRBJ2-1
CDR3nt: TGTGCCAGCAGCCTCAACAGAGGGACAGCCAGTCCCCGCTCCTACAATGAGCAGTTCTTC
CDR3aa: CASSLNRGTASPRSYNEQFF

d_gene: NA
v_gene: TRBV19
abundance: NA
j_gene: TRBJ1-2
CDR3nt: TGTGCCAGTAGTATGTCAGGCGACTATGGCTACACCTTC
CDR3aa: CASSMSGDYGYTF

d_gene: TRBD2
v_gene: TRBV7-8
abundance: few
j_gene: TRBJ2-5
CDR3nt: TGTGCCAGCAGGGTTAGCGGGGTCTACCAAGAGACCCAGTACTTC
CDR3aa: CASRVSGVYQETQYF

d_gene: TRBD2
v_gene: TRBV2
abundance: NA
j_gene: TRBJ2-5
CDR3nt: TGTGCCAGCAGGGGGACTAGCCAAGAGACCCAGTACTTC
CDR3aa: CASRGTSQETQYF